The 11 T cell receptor beta chains below were found in one sample sequenced in a study of post-analysis software for immune sequencing data. Prepared libraries of TCR beta cDNA carried unique molecular identifiers. Using its own MiXCR run on the PCR reads, TCRdb lists one record per CDR3 protein. Of about 820,000 distinct CDR3 sequences in the sample, approximately 50% are singletons; the top ten hold approximately 4.3%. For these receptors, no antigen is known. The study, taken as a whole, reports: With TRBV5-6, TRBV5-1 and TRBV20-1 included, about five TRBV segments were more frequent in patients than in controls.

Sequencing input: blood. Source of these receptors: a girl aged 5-17 years with multiple sclerosis.

V gene TRBV14 combines with J gene TRBJ1-6; no definite D call. V lost 4 bases and J 7 bases, leaving 8 bases between the germline ends. Germline assignment: CDR1 SGHDN and CDR2 FVKESK. The length of the CDR3 is 13 residues. CDR3 amino acids: CASSLKWNSPLHF. The CDR3 DNA reads TGTGCCAGCAGCCTTAAATGGAATTCACCCCTCCACTTT.

This clonotype was found a few times. The chain employs TRBV7-2 and TRBJ1-2, with D perhaps TRBD1 (5 bases). The V end lost 1 base, the J end lost 4 bases, and 16 bases lay between the germline ends. Germline V gene data show CDR1 as SGHTA and CDR2 as FQGNSA. This CDR3 contains 16 residues. The CDR3 loop is CASSLVGRGFVYGYTF. The CDR3 region has the DNA TGTGCCAGCAGCTTAGTGGGCCGGGGCTTCGTCTATGGCTACACCTTC.

This clonotype was seen only a few times. This rearrangement joins TRBV9 to TRBJ1-2, with D possibly matching TRBD1 (5 bases). Germline CDR1 SGDLS, CDR2 YYNGEE. CDR3 size: 15 residues. V was trimmed by 4 bases and J by 6 bases, leaving 19 bases between them. The CDR3 here is CASSFRSGQRDGYTF. CDR3 sequence (DNA): TGTGCCAGCAGCTTTCGCTCAGGGCAGAGGGATGGCTACACCTTC.

The chain couples TRBV12-3 or TRBV12-4 to TRBJ1-1; D is perhaps TRBD1 (6 bases). V lost 1 base and J 10 bases, leaving 16 bases between the germline ends. The CDR3 runs to 14 residues. CDR3 loop: CASSLDGGPQGAFF. CDR3 in DNA: TGTGCCAGCAGTTTAGACGGGGGCCCACAGGGAGCTTTCTTT.

The DNA for the CDR3 is TGTGCCAGCAGCGTAGAGTTGGGGGCTGAAGCTTTCTTT. This codes for CASSVELGAEAFF. V gene TRBV9 combines with J gene TRBJ1-1, with D possibly matching TRBD1 (5 bases). CDR3 length: 13 residues. Per germline, CDR1 SGDLS and CDR2 YYNGEE. Trimming took off 0 bases at V and 6 bases at J, with 9 bases between the two ends. Combining the CDR3 with reference TRBV9 and TRBJ1-1 gives the whole variable domain DSGVTQTPKHLITATGQRVTLRCSPRSGDLSVYWYQQSLDQGLQFLIQYYNGEERAKGNILERFSAQQFPDLHSELNLSSLELGDSALYFCASSVELGAEAFFGQGTRLTVV.

The chain carries TRBV15 and TRBJ2-1; D possibly corresponds to TRBD2 (5 bases). Per the germline V gene, CDR1 is LNHNV and CDR2 is YYDKDF (reference sequence). V was clipped by 1 base and J by 8 bases, with 12 bases between them. The CDR3 totals 14 residues. In DNA form, the CDR3 reads TGTGCCACCAGCAGAGGGAGGAGCGACGATGAGCAGTTCTTC. This sequence encodes CATSRGRSDDEQFF.

CDR3 sequence (DNA): TGTGCCATCAGTGAGTCTAACTCCTACGAGCAGTACTTC. This gives the protein CAISESNSYEQYF. The rearrangement joins TRBV10-3 to TRBJ2-7; D not resolved. Germline CDR1 ENHRY, CDR2 SYGVKD. This CDR3 contains 13 residues. The ends were cut back, 0 bases at V and 0 bases at J, with 3 bases in the middle.

CDR3 sequence reads: CATSRDGIAGDQETQFF. CDR3 in DNA: TGTGCCACCAGCAGAGATGGGATAGCGGGAGACCAAGAGACCCAGTTCTTC. The rearrangement joins TRBV15 to TRBJ2-5; TRBD2 agrees at 9 bases. The J call may be mistaken, given a closer DNA end match to TRBJ2-1. Germline CDR1 LNHNV, CDR2 YYDKDF (reference sequence). The CDR3 is made up of 17 amino acids.

The gene calls are TRBV9 and TRBJ1-6; 8 bases are shared with TRBD1. CDR1 is SGDLS, CDR2 YYNGEE, per germline. Trimming removed 2 bases from V and 6 bases from J; junction bases left unmatched: 1. The CDR3 loop spans 14 amino acids. Here the CDR3 DNA reads TGTGCCAGCAGCGTGGACAGGGCTAATTCACCCCTCCACTTT. Translating gives CASSVDRANSPLHF.

This clonotype was detected only a few times. This sequence joins TRBV12-3 or TRBV12-4 and TRBJ1-2; possible D gene TRBD1, 5 bases. V lost 3 bases, J lost 4 bases, and 12 bases lay in between. The CDR3 has 14 amino acids. As DNA, the CDR3 is TGTGCCAGCAGTTTGCTCCGGGGCTCCTATGGCTACACCTTC. Protein: CASSLLRGSYGYTF.

The chain recombines TRBV5-5 with TRBJ1-5; D is unresolved. CDR1 SGHKS and CDR2 YYEKEE come from the germline V gene (reference sequence). The V end was cut by 1 base, the J end by 6 bases, with 8 bases between. The CDR3 is 13 amino acids. The CDR3 region is CASSLIGVQPQHF. The CDR3 nucleotides are TGTGCCAGCAGCTTGATAGGTGTTCAGCCCCAGCATTTT.